This T cell receptor (beta chain) emerged from a study of T cell changes during pregnancy in multiple sclerosis. The CDR3 has 15 residues. Trimming took 0 bases from V and 4 from J; bases not matched to a gene: 6. Germline V gives CDR1 MGHRA, CDR2 YSYEKL. Using immunoSEQ multiplex PCR, the repertoire was profiled, and TCRdb retains in-frame clones only, with some absent. Here the sample spans tens of thousands of clones, approximately 87% being singletons. The input for sequencing was peripheral blood, taken after pregnancy. The chain has TRBV4-1 and TRBJ2-7; 7 positions agree with TRBD2. The receptor was derived from a female donor in good health, enrolled as a control in a pregnancy study. For the CDR3, the DNA is TGCGCCAGCAGCCAAGATAGGACTAGTAGATACGAGCAGTACTTC. Its protein product is CASSQDRTSRYEQYF.